What follows describes a single T cell receptor beta chain. The antigen remains undetermined. This sample stems from a study of shared clonotypes between healthy human individuals. Study conclusions and caveats: Despite large depth, sorted-subset datasets appeared incompletely sequenced. Few donors restricted represented genetic and exposure-history diversity.

The authors split each subset's genomic DNA evenly across several immunoSEQ plates. Sequencing used immunoSEQ multiplex PCR; TCRdb keeps in-frame clones, though not all of them. The sample has under 1,900,000 clones, 97% to 99% seen once. Sequencing was done on a sample of naive CD4+ T cells sorted from blood. The sample's subset: CD45RA+ positively selected. The sequence derives from a man aged 25 to 45 in good health.

The CDR3 here is CAISGVRDNANEQFF. In DNA form, the CDR3 reads TGTGCCATCAGTGGGGTTCGGGACAATGCCAATGAGCAGTTCTTC. The chain links TRBV10-3 to TRBJ2-1; D is perhaps TRBD1 (6 bases). V dropped 4 bases and J dropped 6 bases, with 16 bases sitting between them. The CDR3 runs 15 residues. CDR1 is ENHRY and CDR2 is SYGVKD in the germline V gene.